This T cell receptor (beta chain) was recovered during a study of shared clonotypes between healthy human individuals. Study overall: The study used three CD4 naive, three CD4 memory, two CD8 naive and one CD8 memory plate per donor.

V lost 4 bases, J lost 7 bases, and 14 bases lay in between. This CDR3 is 13 amino acids long. Germline V gives CDR1 ENHRY, CDR2 SYGVKD. Some clones are missing from TCRdb's copy, which holds only in-frame ones; the method was immunoSEQ multiplex PCR. The profile covers 2,500,000 or so clones, with approximately 93% appearing a single time and 0.36% taken by the ten largest. This TCR was recovered from a man aged 18 to 29 in good health. Some clones in this sample may be carry-over from other donors' samples. This chain joins TRBV10-3 and TRBJ2-7, with a possible D match to TRBD1 (5 bases). The sequencing sample was made of naive CD4+ T cells from PBMCs. The subset is: CD45RA+ positively selected. The CDR3 region is CAISGGQHGEQYF. The CDR3 region has the DNA TGTGCCATCAGTGGGGGCCAGCATGGGGAGCAGTACTTC.